This TCR beta chain was recorded in a study of regulatory T cells in long-lasting Graves disease. TCR beta libraries were built with iRepertoire HTBI primers and Arm-PCR of CDR3 regions. TCRdb processed the multiplex PCR reads anew with MiXCR; each CDR3 protein has one entry. The sample lists 300,000 or so distinct CDR3 sequences, about 20% occurring once. This clonotype was recorded a few times. V lost 3 bases to trimming and J lost 7 bases, with 9 bases between them. Per germline, CDR1 KGHSH and CDR2 LQKENI. The CDR3 is made up of 12 amino acids. Time point described: persistent/refractory GD, antithyroid drugs over 5 years with positive TRAb. Extracted RNA from PBMCs served as the source of the TCR library.

This sequence originates from a female donor with Graves disease. This rearrangement joins TRBV18 to TRBJ1-1; D not certain. Sequenced material: peripheral blood mononuclear cells (PBMCs), taken when the disease was refractory, from a patient treated with antithyroid drugs. CDR3 protein: CASSPAADEAFF. The CDR3, as DNA: TGTGCCAGCTCACCGGCAGCGGATGAAGCTTTCTTT.